These 5 T cell receptor beta chains share one sample of origin, sequenced in a study of cytomegalovirus exposure and HLA in healthy donors. With 60 Vbeta and 13 Jbeta primers, the PCR was carried out. Method: immunoSEQ multiplex PCR; TCRdb's copy keeps in-frame clones and lacks some. The repertoire includes some 190,000 clones, 76% of them detected once, and 1.5% to 2% sits in the top ten. The sequencing sample was made of PBMCs. The receptors derive from a man aged 18 to 30 in good health and CMV-seronegative.

The CDR3 reads CSVEDWGTFLRGTNTEAFF. The DNA of the CDR3 is TGCAGCGTTGAAGATTGGGGGACTTTCCTACGGGGAACGAACACTGAAGCTTTCTTT. This sequence joins TRBV29-1 and TRBJ1-1; the D gene is possibly TRBD1 (5 bases). With 0 bases removed from V and 1 base from J, the gap between germline ends came to 24 bases. Germline loops: CDR1 SQVTM, CDR2 ANQGSEA. The CDR3 sequence is 19 residues long.

The V and J genes are TRBV5-4 and TRBJ2-3; weak D call: TRBD1 (5 bases). Germline loops: CDR1 SGHNT, CDR2 YYREEE (reference sequence). V was trimmed by 4 bases and J by 6 bases, leaving 15 bases between them. CDR3 length: 14 amino acids. The CDR3 spells CASSPGRVMDTQYF. DNA for the CDR3: TGTGCCAGCAGCCCCGGCAGGGTAATGGATACGCAGTATTTT.

The V and J genes are TRBV5-4 and TRBJ1-1, with 9 bases identical to TRBD1. The V gene end was trimmed by 2 bases and the J gene end by 8 bases; junction bases not matched to a gene: 13. Per germline, CDR1 SGHNT and CDR2 YYREEE (reference sequence). The CDR3 totals 16 residues. CDR3 residues: CASSFGVQGALGEAFF. CDR3 coding DNA: TGTGCCAGCAGCTTTGGGGTACAGGGGGCGCTCGGGGAAGCTTTCTTT.

A single count supports this clone. The chain links TRBV5-1 to TRBJ2-3, with TRBD2 identical over 11 bases. The ends lost 0 bases at V and 0 bases at J; junction bases unmatched: 6. The CDR3 has 18 residues. Looked up from germline, CDR1 is SGHRS and CDR2 is YFSETQ. The CDR3 DNA reads TGCGCCAGCAGCTTGGTCTCATCTAGCGGGGGGAGCACAGATACGCAGTATTTT. It codes for CASSLVSSSGGSTDTQYF.

V and J are TRBV18 and TRBJ1-3; D is perhaps TRBD1 (6 bases). The CDR3 is 15 amino acids. V dropped 6 bases and J dropped 0 bases, with 12 bases sitting between them. The germline gives CDR1 KGHSH, CDR2 LQKENI. Written as DNA, the CDR3 is TGTGCCAGCTCCGCCCTGGACAGCTCTGGAAACACCATATATTTT. It codes for CASSALDSSGNTIYF. The full variable domain, in which reference TRBV18 and TRBJ1-3 provide the parts outside the CDR3, is NAGVMQNPRHLVRRRGQEARLRCSPMKGHSHVYWYRQLPEEGLKFMVYLQKENIIDESGMPKERFSAEFPKEGPSILRIQQVVRGDSAAYFCASSALDSSGNTIYFGEGSWLTVV.